The rows below give T cell receptor beta chains drawn from one sample of a study of blood T cells in healthy people across ages. TCRdb re-derived calls from the 5' RACE reads in MiXCR, one entry per CDR3 protein. The sample yields around 1,000,000 distinct CDR3 sequences, roughly 24% seen once. Another study also made use of these data, one on T cells of mothers and their children.

Sequencing was performed on blood. The receptors come from a girl under 10 years old in good health. CDR3s include the opening cysteine and the closing phenylalanine or tryptophan. The D gene is left open where the match is weak. Size tells how often a clone was seen (once, few, many) or the class of an expanded clone, and some rows leave it out.

size: few
D: .
V: TRBV27
J: TRBJ2-7
CDR3: CASSLLKQVSYEQYF
DNA: TGTGCCAGCAGTTTATTGAAGCAGGTTTCCTACGAGCAGTACTTC

size: .
D: .
V: TRBV9
J: TRBJ2-5
CDR3: CASSVRPRQETPYF
DNA: TGTGCCAGCAGCGTCAGACCGCGCCAAGAGACCCCGTACTTC

size: .
D: TRBD1
V: TRBV7-9
J: TRBJ2-7
CDR3: CASSRRQGSKYF
DNA: TGTGCCAGCAGCCGGAGACAGGGTTCTAAGTACTTC

size: few
D: .
V: TRBV7-8
J: TRBJ2-6
CDR3: CASSLEPGARSGANVLTF
DNA: TGTGCCAGCAGCTTAGAACCAGGGGCCCGGTCTGGGGCCAACGTCCTGACTTTC

size: .
D: .
V: TRBV7-2
J: TRBJ2-1
CDR3: CASSWPTRGNEQFF
DNA: TGTGCCAGCAGCTGGCCGACTAGGGGCAATGAGCAGTTCTTC

size: few
D: TRBD2
V: TRBV28
J: TRBJ2-1
CDR3: CASSPPGLGLNEQFF
DNA: TGTGCCAGCAGTCCCCCCGGACTAGGCTTGAATGAGCAGTTCTTC

size: .
D: .
V: TRBV27
J: TRBJ2-3
CDR3: CASSPQALPTDTQYF
DNA: TGTGCCAGCAGCCCACAGGCCCTCCCCACAGATACGCAGTATTTT

size: .
D: .
V: TRBV6-1
J: TRBJ2-1
CDR3: CASHSWNNEQFF
DNA: TGTGCCAGTCATAGCTGGAACAATGAGCAGTTCTTC

size: .
D: .
V: TRBV7-9
J: TRBJ1-2
CDR3: CASSNPSGTQDSYGYTF
DNA: TGTGCCAGCAGCAACCCCTCCGGGACACAAGATAGCTATGGCTACACCTTC

size: .
D: TRBD1
V: TRBV6-1
J: TRBJ2-4
CDR3: CASSEAEGAVKNIQYF
DNA: TGTGCCAGCAGTGAAGCAGAGGGGGCGGTCAAAAACATTCAGTACTTC

size: .
D: .
V: TRBV11-2
J: TRBJ2-1
CDR3: CASSSLRGALEQFF
DNA: TGTGCCAGCAGCTCCCTTCGGGGGGCACTTGAGCAGTTCTTC

size: .
D: TRBD2
V: TRBV5-1
J: TRBJ2-1
CDR3: CAVGGGIGNEQFF
DNA: TGCGCCGTCGGCGGGGGTATAGGGAATGAGCAGTTCTTC

size: .
D: .
V: TRBV5-5
J: TRBJ2-7
CDR3: CASSLFSSGYYEQYF
DNA: TGTGCCAGCAGCTTGTTTTCCAGCGGGTACTACGAGCAGTACTTC

size: few
D: TRBD2
V: TRBV28
J: TRBJ2-1
CDR3: CASSSSLWGLADNEQFF
DNA: TGTGCCAGCAGTTCCTCCCTTTGGGGACTAGCGGACAATGAGCAGTTCTTC

size: .
D: .
V: TRBV15
J: TRBJ2-7
CDR3: CATSRPPGHAHEQYF
DNA: TGTGCCACCAGCAGACCTCCGGGACATGCGCACGAGCAGTACTTC

size: .
D: TRBD2
V: TRBV4-1
J: TRBJ2-1
CDR3: CASGLRGSLRNEQFF
DNA: TGCGCCAGCGGCCTGCGGGGGAGCCTTCGTAATGAGCAGTTCTTC

size: few
D: TRBD1
V: TRBV20-1
J: TRBJ2-4
CDR3: CSARVWGQINIQYF
DNA: TGCAGTGCTAGAGTTTGGGGACAGATAAACATTCAGTACTTC

size: few
D: .
V: TRBV5-6
J: TRBJ2-2
CDR3: CASSLGSGATGELFF
DNA: TGTGCCAGCAGCTTGGGGAGTGGGGCCACCGGGGAGCTGTTTTTT

size: few
D: .
V: TRBV7-2
J: TRBJ1-1
CDR3: CASSLVEVGGGRDTEAFF
DNA: TGTGCCAGCAGCTTAGTCGAGGTGGGGGGGGGAAGGGACACTGAAGCTTTCTTT

size: .
D: .
V: TRBV20-1
J: TRBJ1-5
CDR3: CSATRGNQPQHF
DNA: TGCAGTGCTACTCGGGGCAATCAGCCCCAGCATTTT

size: few
D: TRBD2
V: TRBV4-3
J: TRBJ2-7
CDR3: CASSQILRPLWIGGAKDEQYF
DNA: TGCGCCAGCAGCCAGATCTTGAGACCGCTATGGATCGGGGGGGCCAAGGACGAGCAGTACTTC

size: few
D: TRBD1
V: TRBV6-2/TRBV6-3
J: TRBJ2-7
CDR3: CASSYPRDSPYEQYF
DNA: TGTGCCAGCAGTTACCCTCGGGACAGCCCCTACGAGCAGTACTTC

size: once
D: TRBD2
V: TRBV5-1
J: TRBJ2-2
CDR3: CASSSRLAGVATGELFF
DNA: TGCGCCAGCAGCTCTAGACTAGCGGGGGTCGCCACCGGGGAGCTGTTTTTT

size: .
D: .
V: TRBV18
J: TRBJ2-1
CDR3: CASSPNLTGRSYNEQFF
DNA: TGTGCCAGCTCACCCAATCTTACGGGCAGATCTTACAATGAGCAGTTCTTC

size: .
D: .
V: TRBV6-2/TRBV6-3
J: TRBJ2-2
CDR3: CATSPTTDITGELFF
DNA: TGTGCCACCTCCCCGACAACAGATATCACCGGGGAGCTGTTTTTT

size: .
D: .
V: TRBV4-1
J: TRBJ2-3
CDR3: CASSQPPGHTSDTQYF
DNA: TGCGCCAGCAGCCAACCCCCGGGACACACGTCAGATACGCAGTATTTT